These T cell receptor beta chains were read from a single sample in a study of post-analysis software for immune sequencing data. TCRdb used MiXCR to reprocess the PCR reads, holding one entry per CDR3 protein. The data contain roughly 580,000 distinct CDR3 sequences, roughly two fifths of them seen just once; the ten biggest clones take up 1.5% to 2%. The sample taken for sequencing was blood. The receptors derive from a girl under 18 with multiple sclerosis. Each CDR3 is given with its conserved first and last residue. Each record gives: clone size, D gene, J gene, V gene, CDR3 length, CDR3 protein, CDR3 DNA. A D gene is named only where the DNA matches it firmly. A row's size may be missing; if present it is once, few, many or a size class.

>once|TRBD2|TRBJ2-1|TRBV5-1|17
CASSLETSGRLYNEQFF
TGCGCCAGCAGCTTGGAAACTAGCGGGAGGTTGTACAATGAGCAGTTCTTC
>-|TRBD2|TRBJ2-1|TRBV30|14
CAWSSGRGYNEQFF
TGTGCCTGGTCTAGCGGCCGCGGCTACAATGAGCAGTTCTTC
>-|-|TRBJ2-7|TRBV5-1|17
CASSLTGQGGIGVEQYF
TGCGCCAGCAGCTTGACAGGGCAGGGGGGGATTGGAGTCGAGCAGTACTTC
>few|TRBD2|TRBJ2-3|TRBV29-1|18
CSVEYPSGRALSTDTQYF
TGCAGCGTTGAGTATCCTAGCGGGAGGGCCCTAAGCACAGATACGCAGTATTTT
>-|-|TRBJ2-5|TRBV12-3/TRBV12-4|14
CASSFGDSQETQYF
TGTGCCAGCAGTTTTGGGGACTCCCAAGAGACCCAGTACTTC
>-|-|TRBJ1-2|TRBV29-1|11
CSVEDLYGYTF
TGCAGCGTCGAGGACCTCTATGGCTACACCTTC
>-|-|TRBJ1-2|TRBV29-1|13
CSAQTGANYGYTF
TGCAGCGCTCAGACAGGAGCTAACTATGGCTACACCTTC
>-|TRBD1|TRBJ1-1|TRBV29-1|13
CSARDRANTEAFF
TGCAGCGCTCGAGACAGGGCAAACACTGAAGCTTTCTTT
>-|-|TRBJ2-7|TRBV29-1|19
CSVELSHPHKFLLYNEQYF
TGCAGCGTTGAACTCAGCCACCCTCACAAATTTCTTCTTTACAATGAGCAGTACTTC
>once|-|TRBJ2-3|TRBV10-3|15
CAISVSGPGEDTQYF
TGTGCCATCAGTGTGTCGGGGCCTGGGGAAGATACGCAGTATTTT
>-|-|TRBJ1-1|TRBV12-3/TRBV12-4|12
CASRTGVAEAFF
TGTGCCAGCAGGACAGGAGTAGCTGAAGCTTTCTTT
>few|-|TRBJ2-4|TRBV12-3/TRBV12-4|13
CASSLAGRLEQYF
TGTGCCAGCAGTTTGGCGGGACGACTAGAGCAGTACTTC
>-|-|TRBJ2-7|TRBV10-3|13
CAISPPGHYEQYF
TGTGCCATCAGTCCGCCGGGCCACTACGAGCAGTACTTC
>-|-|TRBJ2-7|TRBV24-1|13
CATSGAASYEQYF
TGTGCCACCAGTGGGGCAGCCTCCTACGAGCAGTACTTC
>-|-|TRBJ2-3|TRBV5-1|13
CANSYEQGDTQYF
TGCGCCAACAGCTATGAACAGGGAGATACGCAGTATTTT
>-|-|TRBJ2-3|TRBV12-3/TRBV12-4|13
CASSFRDSGTQYF
TGTGCCAGCAGTTTCCGAGATTCGGGGACGCAGTATTTT
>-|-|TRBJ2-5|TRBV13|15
CASSLGRGMGETQYF
TGTGCCAGCAGCTTAGGAAGGGGTATGGGGGAGACCCAGTACTTC
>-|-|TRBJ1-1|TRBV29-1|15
CSVDRTSPGNTEAFF
TGCAGCGTTGATCGTACCTCTCCGGGGAACACTGAAGCTTTCTTT
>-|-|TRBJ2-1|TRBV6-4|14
CASSKGQGGHEQFF
TGTGCCAGCAGCAAGGGGCAGGGGGGTCATGAGCAGTTCTTC
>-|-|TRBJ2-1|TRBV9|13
CASSVDAYNEQFF
TGTGCCAGCAGCGTAGATGCCTACAATGAGCAGTTCTTC
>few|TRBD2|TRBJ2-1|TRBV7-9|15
CASSFGAGVHNEQFF
TGTGCCAGCAGCTTTGGAGCGGGAGTCCACAATGAGCAGTTCTTC
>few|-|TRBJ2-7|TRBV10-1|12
CASSRHAGEQYF
TGCGCCAGCAGTCGACATGCCGGGGAGCAGTACTTC
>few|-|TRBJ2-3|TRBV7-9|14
CASSLEGNIGTQYF
TGTGCCAGCAGCCTCGAGGGCAACATTGGTACGCAGTATTTT
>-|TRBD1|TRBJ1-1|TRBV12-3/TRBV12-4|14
CASSWTGGGTEAFF
TGTGCCAGCAGTTGGACAGGGGGTGGCACTGAAGCTTTCTTT
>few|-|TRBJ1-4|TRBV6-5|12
CAARATNEKLFF
TGTGCCGCCCGCGCAACTAATGAAAAACTGTTTTTT
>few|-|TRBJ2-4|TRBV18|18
CASSPRDSGSLAKNIQYF
TGTGCCAGCTCACCACGTGATAGCGGCAGCTTAGCCAAAAACATTCAGTACTTC
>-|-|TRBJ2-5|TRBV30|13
CAWSYSAAGTQYF
TGTGCCTGGTCATACTCAGCGGCGGGGACCCAGTACTTC
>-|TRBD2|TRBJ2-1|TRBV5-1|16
CTSSFERDRTFNEQFF
TGCACCAGCAGCTTTGAGCGGGATCGAACTTTCAATGAGCAGTTCTTC
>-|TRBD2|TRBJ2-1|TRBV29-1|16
CSVDFPTSGVINEQFF
TGCAGCGTTGATTTCCCGACTAGCGGGGTTATCAATGAGCAGTTCTTC
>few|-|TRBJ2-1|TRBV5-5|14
CASFLGLPSGEQFF
TGTGCCAGCTTCCTGGGGCTCCCCAGCGGTGAGCAGTTCTTC
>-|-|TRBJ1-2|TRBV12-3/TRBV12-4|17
CASSFRRTGSALKGYTF
TGTGCCAGCAGTTTTCGACGGACGGGCAGCGCCCTTAAGGGCTACACCTTC
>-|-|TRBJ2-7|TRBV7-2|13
CASSSRGGLEQYF
TGTGCCAGCAGCTCCAGGGGGGGCCTCGAGCAGTACTTC
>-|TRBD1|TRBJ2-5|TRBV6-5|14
CASSGTGGAETQYF
TGTGCCAGTTCCGGGACAGGGGGCGCGGAGACCCAGTACTTC
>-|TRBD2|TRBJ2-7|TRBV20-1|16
CSAVGTSGYPGHEQYF
TGCAGTGCCGTCGGGACTAGCGGCTACCCGGGCCACGAGCAGTACTTC
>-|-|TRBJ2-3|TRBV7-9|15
CASSLLGSGADTQYF
TGTGCCAGCAGCTTATTAGGTTCAGGGGCAGATACGCAGTATTTT
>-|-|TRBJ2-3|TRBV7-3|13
CASSYTPGDTQYF
TGTGCCAGCAGTTATACCCCCGGAGATACGCAGTATTTT
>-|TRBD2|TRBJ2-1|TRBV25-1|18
CASSGPGLAGGPYNEQFF
TGTGCCAGCAGTGGGCCCGGACTAGCGGGGGGGCCCTACAATGAGCAGTTCTTC
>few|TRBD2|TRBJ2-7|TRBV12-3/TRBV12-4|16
CASSLNQAGASYEQYF
TGTGCCAGCAGTTTAAACCAAGCGGGAGCCTCCTACGAGCAGTACTTC
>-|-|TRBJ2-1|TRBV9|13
CASSRNTENEQFF
TGTGCCAGCAGCCGCAACACAGAAAATGAGCAGTTCTTC
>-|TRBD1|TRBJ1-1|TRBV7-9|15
CASSPGGRRNTEAFF
TGTGCCAGCAGCCCAGGGGGCCGCAGGAACACTGAAGCTTTCTTT
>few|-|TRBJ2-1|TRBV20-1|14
CSARVNGSYSEQFF
TGCAGTGCTAGAGTTAACGGGAGTTATAGTGAGCAGTTCTTC
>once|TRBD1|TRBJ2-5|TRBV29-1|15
CSVGRDSWYQETQYF
TGCAGCGTTGGTAGGGACAGCTGGTACCAAGAGACCCAGTACTTC
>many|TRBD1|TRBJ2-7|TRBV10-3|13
CAISGAGGYEQYF
TGTGCCATCAGTGGGGCAGGGGGCTACGAGCAGTACTTC
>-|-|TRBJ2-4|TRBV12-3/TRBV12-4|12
CTSSLGENIQYF
TGTACCAGCAGTTTGGGGGAAAACATTCAGTACTTC
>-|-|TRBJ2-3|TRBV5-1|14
CASSLQGARDTQYF
TGCGCCAGCAGCTTGCAGGGAGCGAGGGATACGCAGTATTTT
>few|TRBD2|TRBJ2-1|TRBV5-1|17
CASSLPPERGQSNEQFF
TGCGCCAGCAGCTTGCCTCCTGAGCGGGGGCAGTCCAATGAGCAGTTCTTC
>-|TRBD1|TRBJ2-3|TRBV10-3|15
CAISRDSRQADTQYF
TGTGCCATCAGCAGGGACAGCCGGCAGGCAGATACGCAGTATTTT
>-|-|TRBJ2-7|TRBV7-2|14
CASSPYRGLYEQYF
TGTGCCAGCAGCCCGTATCGGGGTCTATACGAGCAGTACTTC
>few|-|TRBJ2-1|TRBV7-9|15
CASRAQEGYYNEQFF
TGTGCCAGCCGGGCCCAGGAGGGCTACTACAATGAGCAGTTCTTC
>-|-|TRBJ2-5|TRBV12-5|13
CASGSGVGETQYF
TGTGCTAGTGGCTCGGGGGTCGGAGAGACCCAGTACTTC
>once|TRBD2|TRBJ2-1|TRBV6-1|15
CAGPRLAGVLVEQFF
TGTGCCGGCCCCCGACTAGCGGGAGTGTTGGTTGAGCAGTTCTTC
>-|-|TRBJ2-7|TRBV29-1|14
CSVGRPGSSYEQYF
TGCAGCGTTGGACGGCCAGGGAGTTCCTACGAGCAGTACTTC
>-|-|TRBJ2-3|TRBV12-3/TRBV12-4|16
CASSLYVGGLTDTQYF
TGTGCCAGCAGTTTATATGTGGGGGGCCTCACAGATACGCAGTATTTT
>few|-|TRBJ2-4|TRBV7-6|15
CASSPFDGAKNIQYF
TGTGCCAGCAGCCCGTTCGATGGGGCCAAAAACATTCAGTACTTC
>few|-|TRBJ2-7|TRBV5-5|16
CASSPPDRWSSYEQYF
TGTGCCAGCAGCCCCCCAGACAGGTGGAGCTCCTACGAGCAGTACTTC
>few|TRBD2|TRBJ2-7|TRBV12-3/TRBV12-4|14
CASNLAGGLYEQYF
TGTGCCAGCAACCTAGCGGGGGGGCTCTACGAGCAGTACTTC
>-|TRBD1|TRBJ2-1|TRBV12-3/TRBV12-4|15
CASTDRAPSYNEQFF
TGTGCCAGCACCGACAGGGCCCCCTCCTACAATGAGCAGTTCTTC
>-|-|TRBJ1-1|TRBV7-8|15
CASSLGVRTNTEAFF
TGTGCCAGCAGCTTAGGGGTCAGAACTAACACTGAAGCTTTCTTT
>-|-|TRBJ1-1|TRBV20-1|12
CSASPRGTEAFF
TGCAGTGCTAGTCCCCGGGGCACTGAAGCTTTCTTT
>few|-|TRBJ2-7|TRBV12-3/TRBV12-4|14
CASSGPPGAYEQYF
TGTGCCAGCAGTGGACCTCCGGGGGCCTACGAGCAGTACTTC